The source of this T cell receptor (beta chain) is a study of blood T cell repertoires in COVID-19. Study background: T cells, B-cell-depleted T cells, or PBMCs provided the cDNA or gDNA that served as material.

The CDR3 is 14 amino acids. Per the germline V gene, CDR1 is LGHDT and CDR2 is YNNKEL (reference sequence). Trimming took 1 base from V and 6 from J; bases not matched to a gene: 4. Authors' analysis steps: Amplification from reference gene primers served as the basis for estimated nucleated cell counts. Only in-frame clones appear in the TCRdb table, and some are missing; sequencing was by immunoSEQ multiplex PCR. That table gives V, J and clone size, and the DNA gave D and trimming. The sample contains roughly 430,000 clones, approximately 91% of which appear only once. Across about two dozen US areas, participants ranged in age from roughly 18 to 95 years. Exposed participants encountered a COVID-19 case during the 2 weeks preceding study entry.

The sample was PBMCs or T cells enriched from blood (not recorded which). The rearrangement uses TRBV3-1 (or the pseudogene TRBV3-2) and TRBJ1-2, with 8 bases that match TRBD1. This TCR was sampled from a woman aged 18-29 years who had been exposed to COVID-19. CDR3: CASSQGQGNHGYTF. The CDR3 nucleotides read TGTGCCAGCAGCCAAGGACAGGGGAACCATGGCTACACCTTC.